This T cell receptor (beta chain) was sequenced in a study of molecular identifiers for immune sequencing clone quantification. Trimming cost V 8 bases and J 4 bases, with 11 bases left between them. Looked up from germline, CDR1 is MNHEY and CDR2 is SVGAGI. The CDR3 is 12 residues long. Naive CD8 T cell sorting was performed on the CD8+CD4-CCR7+CD45RA+ phenotype. In preparing bulk TCR libraries, previously described methods and listed TCR primers were used. Using its own MiXCR run on the PCR reads, TCRdb lists one record per CDR3 protein. The sample shows just under 65,000 distinct CDR3 sequences, over 15% of them seen only once. This clonotype showed up just a few times.

The TCR sequence derives from a human donor in good health. Some libraries in this study had Jurkat cell RNA spiked in. The sequenced sample consisted of naive CD8+ T cells from blood, with Jurkat cell RNA spiked in. Subset indicated: FACS-sorted CD8+CD4-CCR7+CD45RA+ naive T cells. The chain combines TRBV6-5 with TRBJ1-1, with D possibly TRBD1 on 5 matching bases. As DNA, the CDR3 is TGTGCCAGCTCGCCCGGGGCCACTGAAGCTTTCTTT. Translation: CASSPGATEAFF.